This entry describes one T cell receptor beta chain. The data are from a study of graft-versus-host responses after intestinal transplantation. Study details: Each recipient received anti-thymocyte globulin induction, then tacrolimus and steroids for approximately three years.

Germline CDR1 SGDLS, CDR2 YYNGEE. Trimming pared 3 bases from V and 11 bases from J, leaving 14 bases between. The CDR3 is 13 amino acids. TCRdb's table, derived via immunoSEQ multiplex PCR, lists solely in-frame clones and lacks some. Found here are approximately 54,000 clones, 75% to 95% of them singletons; the top ten hold roughly 6%. The sequencing here drew on PBMCs, taken roughly 660 days after intestinal transplant. V and J are TRBV9 and TRBJ1-4; D unclear. This clonotype was sampled from a human patient who received an intestinal transplant, so some T cells may come from the graft donor. CDR3 in DNA: TGTGCCAGCAGCGGAACCGGTGAAGGGAAACTGTTTTTT. Amino acid sequence: CASSGTGEGKLFF.